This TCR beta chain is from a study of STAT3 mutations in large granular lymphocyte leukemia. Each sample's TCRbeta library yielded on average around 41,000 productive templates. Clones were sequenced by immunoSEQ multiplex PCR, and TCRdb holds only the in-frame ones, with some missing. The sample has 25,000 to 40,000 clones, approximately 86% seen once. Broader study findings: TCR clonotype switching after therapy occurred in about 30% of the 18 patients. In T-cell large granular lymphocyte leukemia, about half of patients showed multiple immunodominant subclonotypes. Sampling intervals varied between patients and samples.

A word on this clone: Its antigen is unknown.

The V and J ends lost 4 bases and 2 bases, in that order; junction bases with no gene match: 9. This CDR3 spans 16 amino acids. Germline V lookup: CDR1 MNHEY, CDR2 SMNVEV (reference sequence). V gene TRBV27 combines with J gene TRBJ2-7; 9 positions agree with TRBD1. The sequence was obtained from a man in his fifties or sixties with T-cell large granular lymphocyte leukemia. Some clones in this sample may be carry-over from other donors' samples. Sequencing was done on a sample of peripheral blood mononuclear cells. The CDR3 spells CASSSLPGQGTYEQYF. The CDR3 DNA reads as TGTGCCAGCAGTTCACTCCCGGGACAGGGCACCTACGAGCAGTACTTC.